This TCR beta chain appears in the sequencing data of a study of T cell repertoires in aging, cancer and after chemotherapy. Study information: Patients with glioblastoma brain tumors were sampled before and after temozolomide-based therapy. Around 8.8 million TCR reads were in the whole dataset. Whole-study findings and limits: In cancer patients, declining TCR diversity with age involved lost richness and lost evenness. In each cancer cohort, median generation probability increased across chemotherapy, suggesting thymic output rebounded.

A mixed TRB-A/B primer pool amplified rearranged TRB by multiplex touch-down PCR. TCRdb processed the multiplex PCR reads anew with MiXCR; each CDR3 protein has one entry. Of 1,500 to 2,000 distinct CDR3 sequences listed, around 23% are singletons. This clonotype was picked up a small number of times. What it recognizes is unknown. Amplification of TCR beta used genomic DNA extracted from peripheral blood. Sequencing was carried out using blood. This receptor was taken from a human donor with a solid tumor.

CDR3 bases: TGTGCCTGGGATATACAGGGGGCGTCCGGAGCTTTCTTT. Translation gives CAWDIQGASGAFF. The J gene is TRBJ1-1, the V gene TRBV30, with 9 bases matching TRBD1. V was clipped by 5 bases and J by 10 bases; unmatched bases: 11. The CDR3 sequence is 13 residues long. Germline V gene sequence: CDR1 GTSNPN, CDR2 SVGIG (reference sequence). Combining the CDR3 with reference TRBV30 and TRBJ1-1 gives the whole variable domain SQTIHQWPATLVQPVGSPLSLECTVEGTSNPNLYWYRQAAGRGLQLLFYSVGIGQISSEVPQNLSASRPQDRQFILSSKKLLLSDSGFYLCAWDIQGASGAFFGQGTRLTVV.